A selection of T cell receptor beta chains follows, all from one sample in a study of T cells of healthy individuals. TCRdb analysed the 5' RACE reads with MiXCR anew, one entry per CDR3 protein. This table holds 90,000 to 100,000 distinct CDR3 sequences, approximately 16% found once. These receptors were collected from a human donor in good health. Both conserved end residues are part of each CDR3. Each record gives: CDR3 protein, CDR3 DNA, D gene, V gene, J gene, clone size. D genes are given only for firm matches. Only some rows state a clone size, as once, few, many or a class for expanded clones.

CDR3aa: CASSSPGQGGYGYTF; CDR3nt: TGTGCCAGCAGTTCACCGGGACAGGGGGGATATGGCTACACCTTC; d_gene: TRBD1; v_gene: TRBV28; j_gene: TRBJ1-2; abundance: many
CDR3aa: CASSPNADRGDPYF; CDR3nt: TGTGCCAGCAGTCCTAACGCGGACAGGGGGGATCCGTACTTC; d_gene: TRBD1; v_gene: TRBV28; j_gene: TRBJ2-5; abundance: few
CDR3aa: CASSAVPGDRAGNTIYF; CDR3nt: TGTGCCAGCAGCGCCGTTCCAGGGGACCGGGCTGGAAACACCATATATTTT; d_gene: .; v_gene: TRBV7-6; j_gene: TRBJ1-3; abundance: many
CDR3aa: CASRRPGRETQYF; CDR3nt: TGTGCCAGCAGGAGGCCGGGGAGGGAGACCCAGTACTTC; d_gene: .; v_gene: TRBV6-2/TRBV6-3; j_gene: TRBJ2-5; abundance: .
CDR3aa: CASSYGAEIYTGELFF; CDR3nt: TGTGCCAGCAGTTACGGTGCAGAGATCTACACCGGGGAGCTGTTTTTT; d_gene: .; v_gene: TRBV6-5; j_gene: TRBJ2-2; abundance: few
CDR3aa: CASSPPGTGDNQPQHF; CDR3nt: TGTGCCAGCAGCCCCCCCGGGACAGGCGACAATCAGCCCCAGCATTTT; d_gene: TRBD1; v_gene: TRBV7-8; j_gene: TRBJ1-5; abundance: .
CDR3aa: CATSKDRGLGTIYF; CDR3nt: TGTGCCACCAGCAAGGATCGTGGCTTGGGCACCATATATTTT; d_gene: .; v_gene: TRBV15; j_gene: TRBJ1-3; abundance: .
CDR3aa: CASSSPGDATNHEGTSVYEQYF; CDR3nt: TGTGCCAGCAGCTCACCGGGGGACGCAACTAACCATGAGGGGACTAGCGTCTACGAGCAGTACTTC; d_gene: TRBD2; v_gene: TRBV7-9; j_gene: TRBJ2-7; abundance: many
CDR3aa: CASSQPGLADYNEQFF; CDR3nt: TGTGCCAGCAGCCAACCGGGACTAGCGGATTACAATGAGCAGTTCTTC; d_gene: TRBD2; v_gene: TRBV3-1; j_gene: TRBJ2-1; abundance: .
CDR3aa: CSAPPASGVDEQFF; CDR3nt: TGCAGTGCGCCCCCGGCTAGCGGGGTCGATGAGCAGTTCTTC; d_gene: TRBD2; v_gene: TRBV20-1; j_gene: TRBJ2-1; abundance: .
CDR3aa: CASSQDRGAFSYEQYF; CDR3nt: TGCGCCAGCAGCCAAGATCGGGGGGCCTTCTCCTACGAGCAGTACTTC; d_gene: .; v_gene: TRBV4-1; j_gene: TRBJ2-7; abundance: few
CDR3aa: CASSLVGDKSEEQYF; CDR3nt: TGTGCCAGCAGCTTAGTTGGGGACAAGAGTGAAGAGCAGTACTTC; d_gene: .; v_gene: TRBV7-9; j_gene: TRBJ2-7; abundance: .
CDR3aa: CASRPADSRKLFF; CDR3nt: TGCGCCAGCCGCCCGGCAGACTCGCGAAAACTGTTTTTT; d_gene: .; v_gene: TRBV4-1; j_gene: TRBJ1-4; abundance: .
CDR3aa: CATRDTTYQETQYF; CDR3nt: TGTGCCACGCGGGACACCACGTACCAAGAGACCCAGTACTTC; d_gene: .; v_gene: TRBV2; j_gene: TRBJ2-5; abundance: few
CDR3aa: CASSFRAGGTDTQYF; CDR3nt: TGTGCCAGCAGTTTTAGGGCGGGAGGCACAGATACGCAGTATTTT; d_gene: TRBD2; v_gene: TRBV28; j_gene: TRBJ2-3; abundance: .
CDR3aa: CASKGQANRAFF; CDR3nt: TGCGCCAGCAAAGGGCAGGCAAACCGTGCTTTCTTT; d_gene: .; v_gene: TRBV5-1; j_gene: TRBJ1-1; abundance: .
CDR3aa: CASSQGPGRDGNTIYF; CDR3nt: TGTGCCAGCAGCCAAGGACCCGGCAGGGATGGAAACACCATATATTTT; d_gene: .; v_gene: TRBV14; j_gene: TRBJ1-3; abundance: many
CDR3aa: CACRQVQETQYF; CDR3nt: TGTGCCTGTCGACAGGTACAAGAGACCCAGTACTTC; d_gene: .; v_gene: TRBV30; j_gene: TRBJ2-5; abundance: few